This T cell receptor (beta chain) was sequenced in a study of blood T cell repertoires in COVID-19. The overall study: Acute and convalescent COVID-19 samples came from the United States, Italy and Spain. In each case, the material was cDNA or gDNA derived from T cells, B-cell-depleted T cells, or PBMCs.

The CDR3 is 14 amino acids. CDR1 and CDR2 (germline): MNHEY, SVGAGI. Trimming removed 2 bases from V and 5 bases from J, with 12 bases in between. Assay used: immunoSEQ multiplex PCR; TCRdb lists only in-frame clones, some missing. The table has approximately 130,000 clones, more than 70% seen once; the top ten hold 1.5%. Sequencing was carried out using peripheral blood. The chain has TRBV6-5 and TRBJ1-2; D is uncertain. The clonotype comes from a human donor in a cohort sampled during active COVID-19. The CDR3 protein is CASSYRRVGYGYTF. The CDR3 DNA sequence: TGTGCCAGCAGTTACCGCCGGGTGGGTTATGGCTACACCTTC.